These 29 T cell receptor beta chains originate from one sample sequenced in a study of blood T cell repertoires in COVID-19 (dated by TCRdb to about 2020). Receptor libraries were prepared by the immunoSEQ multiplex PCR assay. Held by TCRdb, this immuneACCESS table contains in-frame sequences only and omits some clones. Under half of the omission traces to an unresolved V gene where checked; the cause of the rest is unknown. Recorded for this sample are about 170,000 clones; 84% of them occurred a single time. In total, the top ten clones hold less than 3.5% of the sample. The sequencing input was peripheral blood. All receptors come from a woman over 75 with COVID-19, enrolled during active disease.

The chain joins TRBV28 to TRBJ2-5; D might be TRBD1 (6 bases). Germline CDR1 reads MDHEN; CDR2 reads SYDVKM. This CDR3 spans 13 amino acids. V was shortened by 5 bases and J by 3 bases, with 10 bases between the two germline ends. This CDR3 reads CASSVNREETQYF. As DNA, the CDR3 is TGTGCCAGCAGTGTTAACAGGGAAGAGACCCAGTACTTC. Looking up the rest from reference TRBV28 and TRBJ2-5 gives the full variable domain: DVKVTQSSRYLVKRTGEKVFLECVQDMDHENMFWYRQDPGLGLRLIYFSYDVKMKEKGDIPEGYSVSREKKERFSLILESASTNQTSMYLCASSVNREETQYFGPGTRLLVL.

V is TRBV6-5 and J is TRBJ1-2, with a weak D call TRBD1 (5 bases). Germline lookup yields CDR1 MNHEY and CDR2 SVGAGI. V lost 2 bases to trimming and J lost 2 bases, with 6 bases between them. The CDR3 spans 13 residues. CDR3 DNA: TGTGCCAGCAGTTACGCAGGGAACTATGGCTACACCTTC. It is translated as CASSYAGNYGYTF.

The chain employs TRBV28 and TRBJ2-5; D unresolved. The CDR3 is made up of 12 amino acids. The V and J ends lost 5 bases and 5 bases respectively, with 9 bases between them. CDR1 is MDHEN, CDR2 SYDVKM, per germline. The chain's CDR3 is CASSQVWETQYF. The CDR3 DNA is TGTGCCAGCAGTCAGGTCTGGGAGACCCAGTACTTC.

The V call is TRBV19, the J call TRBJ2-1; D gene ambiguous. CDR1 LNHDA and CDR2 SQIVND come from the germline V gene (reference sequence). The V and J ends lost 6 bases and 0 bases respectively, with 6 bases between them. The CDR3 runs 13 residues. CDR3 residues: CASRWSSYNEQFF. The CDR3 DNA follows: TGTGCCAGTAGGTGGAGCTCCTACAATGAGCAGTTCTTC.

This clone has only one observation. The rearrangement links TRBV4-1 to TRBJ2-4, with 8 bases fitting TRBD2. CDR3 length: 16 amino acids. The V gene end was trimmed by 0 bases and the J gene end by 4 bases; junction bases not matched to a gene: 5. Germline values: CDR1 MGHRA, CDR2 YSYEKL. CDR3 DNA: TGCGCCAGCAGCCAAGATTGGGCTAGCGGGAAAAACATTCAGTACTTC. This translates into CASSQDWASGKNIQYF.

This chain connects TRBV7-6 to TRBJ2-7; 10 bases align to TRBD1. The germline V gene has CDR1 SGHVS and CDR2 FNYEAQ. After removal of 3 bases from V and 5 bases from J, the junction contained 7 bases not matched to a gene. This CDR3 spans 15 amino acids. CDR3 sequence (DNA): TGTGCCAGCAGCTTCCGGGACAGGGGTAACCACGAGCAGTACTTC. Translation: CASSFRDRGNHEQYF.

CDR3 nucleotides: TGCAGCGTTGAACAGGGCCTGAACACTGAAGCTTTCTTT. Translating it yields CSVEQGLNTEAFF. The chain carries TRBV29-1 and TRBJ1-1, with D perhaps matching TRBD1 (5 bases). In germline, CDR1 is SQVTM, CDR2 ANQGSEA. CDR3 length: 13 amino acids. The V end lost 2 bases, the J end lost 0 bases, and 7 bases lay between the germline ends.

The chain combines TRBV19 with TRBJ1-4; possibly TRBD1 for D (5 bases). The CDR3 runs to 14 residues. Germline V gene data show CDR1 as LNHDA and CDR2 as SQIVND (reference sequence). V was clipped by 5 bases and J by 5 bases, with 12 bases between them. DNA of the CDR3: TGTGCCAGTAGTTTCTGGGGCAGCAATGAAAAACTGTTTTTT. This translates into CASSFWGSNEKLFF.

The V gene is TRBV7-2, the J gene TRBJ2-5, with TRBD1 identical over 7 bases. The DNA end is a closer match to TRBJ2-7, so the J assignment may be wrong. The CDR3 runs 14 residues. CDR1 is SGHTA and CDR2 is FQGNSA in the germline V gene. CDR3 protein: CASSSRQGTYEQYF. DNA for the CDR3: TGTGCCAGCAGCTCCAGACAGGGAACCTACGAGCAGTACTTC.

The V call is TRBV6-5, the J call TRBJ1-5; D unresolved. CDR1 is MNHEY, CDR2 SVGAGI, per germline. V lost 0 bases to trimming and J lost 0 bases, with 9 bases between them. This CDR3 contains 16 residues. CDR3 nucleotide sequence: TGTGCCAGCAGTTACTCGGTCGCCGGTAGCAATCAGCCCCAGCATTTT. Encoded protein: CASSYSVAGSNQPQHF.

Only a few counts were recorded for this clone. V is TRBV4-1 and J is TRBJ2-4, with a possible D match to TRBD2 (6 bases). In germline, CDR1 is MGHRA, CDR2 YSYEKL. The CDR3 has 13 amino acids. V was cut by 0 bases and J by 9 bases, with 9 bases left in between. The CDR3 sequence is CASSQDLGGIQYF. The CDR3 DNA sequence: TGCGCCAGCAGCCAAGATCTGGGAGGCATTCAGTACTTC.

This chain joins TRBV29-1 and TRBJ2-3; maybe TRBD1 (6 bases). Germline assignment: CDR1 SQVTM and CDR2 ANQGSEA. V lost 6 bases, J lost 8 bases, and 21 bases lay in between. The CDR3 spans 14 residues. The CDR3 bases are TGCAGCGTAAACAGGGATTTAATAATAGGTACGCAGTATTTT. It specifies CSVNRDLIIGTQYF.

The CDR3 protein is CASSSQGDLIQETQYF. The CDR3 DNA reads as TGTGCCAGCAGCTCACAGGGGGACCTCATCCAAGAGACCCAGTACTTC. V gene TRBV7-9 combines with J gene TRBJ2-5; 8 nucleotides line up with TRBD1. V lost 4 bases, J lost 1 base, and 8 bases stayed unmatched. The CDR3 length is 16 residues. Germline V gene data show CDR1 as SEHNR and CDR2 as FQNEAQ (reference sequence). Variable domain in full (rest from reference TRBV7-9 and TRBJ2-5): DTGVSQNPRHKITKRGQNVTFRCDPISEHNRLYWYRQTLGQGPEFLTYFQNEAQLEKSRLLSDRFSAERPKGSFSTLEIQRTEQGDSAMYLCASSSQGDLIQETQYFGPGTRLLVL.

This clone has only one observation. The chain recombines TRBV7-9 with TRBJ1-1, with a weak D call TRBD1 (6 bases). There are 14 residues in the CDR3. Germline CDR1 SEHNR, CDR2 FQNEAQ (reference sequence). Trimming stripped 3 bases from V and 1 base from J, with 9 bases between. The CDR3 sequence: CASSFGQWNTEAFF. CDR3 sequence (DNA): TGTGCCAGCAGCTTCGGACAGTGGAACACTGAAGCTTTCTTT.

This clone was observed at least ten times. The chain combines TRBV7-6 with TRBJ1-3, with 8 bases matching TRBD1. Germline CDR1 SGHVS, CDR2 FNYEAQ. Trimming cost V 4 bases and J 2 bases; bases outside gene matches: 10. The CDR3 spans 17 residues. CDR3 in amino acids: CASSSLGETGAGNTIYF. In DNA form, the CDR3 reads TGTGCCAGCAGCTCCCTGGGTGAGACAGGGGCTGGAAACACCATATATTTT.

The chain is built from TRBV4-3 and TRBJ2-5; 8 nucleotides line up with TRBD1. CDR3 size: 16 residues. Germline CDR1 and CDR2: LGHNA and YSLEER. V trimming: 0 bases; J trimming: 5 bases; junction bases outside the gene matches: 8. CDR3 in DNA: TGCGCCAGCAGCCAAGAAGGGACGCAGGGGGCTGAGACCCAGTACTTC. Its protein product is CASSQEGTQGAETQYF.

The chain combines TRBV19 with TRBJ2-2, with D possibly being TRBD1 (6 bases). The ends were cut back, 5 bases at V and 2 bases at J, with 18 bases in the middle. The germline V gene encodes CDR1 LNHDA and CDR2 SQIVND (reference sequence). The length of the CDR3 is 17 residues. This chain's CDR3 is CASSGGQGHRNTGELFF. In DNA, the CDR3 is TGTGCCAGTAGTGGCGGTCAGGGACACCGTAACACCGGGGAGCTGTTTTTT.

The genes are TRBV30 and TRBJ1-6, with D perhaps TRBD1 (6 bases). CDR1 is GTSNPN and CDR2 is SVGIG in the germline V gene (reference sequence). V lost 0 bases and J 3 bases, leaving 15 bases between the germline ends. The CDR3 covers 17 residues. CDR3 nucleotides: TGTGCCTGGAGTGTTGTTAGGGGGACGTTCTATAATTCACCCCTCCACTTT. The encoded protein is CAWSVVRGTFYNSPLHF.

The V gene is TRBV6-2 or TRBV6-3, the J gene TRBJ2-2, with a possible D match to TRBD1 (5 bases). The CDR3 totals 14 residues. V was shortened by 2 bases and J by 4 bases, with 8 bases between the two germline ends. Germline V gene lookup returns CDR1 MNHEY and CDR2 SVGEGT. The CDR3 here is CASSYVQVTGELFF. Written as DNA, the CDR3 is TGTGCCAGCAGTTACGTACAGGTCACCGGGGAGCTGTTTTTT.

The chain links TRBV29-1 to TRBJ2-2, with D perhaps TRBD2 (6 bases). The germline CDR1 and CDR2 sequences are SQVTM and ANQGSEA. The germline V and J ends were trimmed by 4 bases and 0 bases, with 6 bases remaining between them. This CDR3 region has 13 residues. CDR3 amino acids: CSVGGANTGELFF. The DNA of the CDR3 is TGCAGCGTTGGCGGGGCGAACACCGGGGAGCTGTTTTTT.

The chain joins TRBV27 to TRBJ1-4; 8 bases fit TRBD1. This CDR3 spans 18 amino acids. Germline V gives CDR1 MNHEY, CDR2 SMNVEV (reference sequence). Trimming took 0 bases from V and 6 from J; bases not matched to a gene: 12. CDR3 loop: CASSLSITGRGLYEKLFF. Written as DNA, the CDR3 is TGTGCCAGCAGTTTATCGATAACGGGCAGGGGGCTTTATGAAAAACTGTTTTTT.

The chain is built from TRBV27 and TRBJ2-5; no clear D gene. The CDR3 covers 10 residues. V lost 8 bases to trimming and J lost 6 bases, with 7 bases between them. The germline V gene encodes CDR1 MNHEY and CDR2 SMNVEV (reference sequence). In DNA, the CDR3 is TGTGCCAGCGCGCGAAAGACCCAGTACTTC. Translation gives CASARKTQYF.

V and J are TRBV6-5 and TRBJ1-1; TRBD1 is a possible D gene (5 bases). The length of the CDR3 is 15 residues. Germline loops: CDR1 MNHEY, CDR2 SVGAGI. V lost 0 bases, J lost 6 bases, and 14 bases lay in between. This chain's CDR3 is CASSYSDTRGAEAFF. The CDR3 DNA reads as TGTGCCAGCAGTTACTCAGACACCCGGGGGGCTGAAGCTTTCTTT.

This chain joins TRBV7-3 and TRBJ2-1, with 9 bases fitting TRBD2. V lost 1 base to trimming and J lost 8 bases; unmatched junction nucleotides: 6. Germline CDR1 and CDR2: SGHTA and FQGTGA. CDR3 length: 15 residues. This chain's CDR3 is CASSLRTSDRDEQFF. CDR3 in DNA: TGTGCCAGCAGCTTAAGGACTAGCGACCGGGATGAGCAGTTCTTC.

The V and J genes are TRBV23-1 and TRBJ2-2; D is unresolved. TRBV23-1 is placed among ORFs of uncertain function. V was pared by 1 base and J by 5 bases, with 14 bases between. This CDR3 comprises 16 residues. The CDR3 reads CASSQFMSASTGELFF. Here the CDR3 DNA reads TGCGCCAGCAGTCAATTTATGAGCGCCTCTACCGGGGAGCTGTTTTTT.

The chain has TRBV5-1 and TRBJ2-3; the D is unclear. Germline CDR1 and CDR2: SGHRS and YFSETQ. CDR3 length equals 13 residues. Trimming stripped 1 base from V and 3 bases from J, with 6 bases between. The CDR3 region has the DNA TGCGCCAGCAGCTTGCCCGTGACAGATACGCAGTATTTT. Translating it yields CASSLPVTDTQYF. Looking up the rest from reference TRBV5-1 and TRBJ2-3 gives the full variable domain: KAGVTQTPRYLIKTRGQQVTLSCSPISGHRSVSWYQQTPGQGLQFLFEYFSETQRNKGNFPGRFSGRQFSNSRSEMNVSTLELGDSALYLCASSLPVTDTQYFGPGTRLTVL.

The CDR3 here is CASSSSGSLADTQYF. As DNA, the CDR3 is TGTGCCAGCAGCTCAAGCGGGAGTCTCGCAGATACGCAGTATTTT. The rearrangement uses TRBV7-3 and TRBJ2-3; 8 positions agree with TRBD2. The CDR3 sequence is 15 residues long. After removal of 4 bases from V and 4 bases from J, the junction contained 7 bases not matched to a gene. Per the germline V gene, CDR1 is SGHTA and CDR2 is FQGTGA.

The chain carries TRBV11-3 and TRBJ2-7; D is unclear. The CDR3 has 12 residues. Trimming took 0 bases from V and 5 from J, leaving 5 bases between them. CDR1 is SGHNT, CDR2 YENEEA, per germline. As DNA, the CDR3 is TGTGCCAGCAGCTTAGATCAGGACGAGCAGTACTTC. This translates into CASSLDQDEQYF.

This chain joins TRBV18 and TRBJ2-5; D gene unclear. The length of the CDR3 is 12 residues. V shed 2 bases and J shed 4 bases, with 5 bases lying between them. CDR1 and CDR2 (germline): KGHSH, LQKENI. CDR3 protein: CASSPVGETQYF. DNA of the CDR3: TGTGCCAGCTCACCAGTCGGAGAGACCCAGTACTTC.